One sample yielded the 27 T cell receptor beta chains listed below, sequenced in a study of T cells in Graves' hyperthyroidism and ophthalmopathy (dated by TCRdb to about 2019). Libraries were prepared through multiplex PCR. Sequencing took place on an Illumina HiSeq 2000. The TCR beta CDR3 regions were amplified from the RNA transcripts. For the first round of RT-PCR on the TCR CDR3, the HTBI primer set was used together with the Qiagen OneStep RT-PCR kit. TCRdb's own reprocessing of the public reads used fastp at Q25 and MiXCR and kept productive beta chains. Each entry merges the rows of one CDR3 protein and shows their most common DNA and genes. Counted in this sample were roughly 400,000 distinct CDR3 sequences; 11% to 15% of them appeared once. 25% to 30% of the sample rests with the top ten. Sample: blood. The source of these receptors is a man aged 50-60 years with Graves' ophthalmopathy.

At least ten counts were recorded for this clonotype. The chain recombines TRBV7-9 with TRBJ2-5; 10 bases are a match to TRBD1. The CDR3 totals 15 residues. The V and J ends lost 2 bases and 3 bases, in that order; junction bases with no gene match: 3. CDR1 SEHNR and CDR2 FQNEAQ come from the germline V gene (reference sequence). The CDR3 loop reads CASSLLGTGEETQYF. The CDR3 DNA reads TGTGCCAGCAGCTTACTCGGGACAGGGGAAGAGACCCAGTACTTC.

The sample holds many counts of this clonotype. At one boundary the junction diverges from the germline segment, which might be a read error. The chain is built from TRBV11-3 and TRBJ1-2; D remains ambiguous. Germline V CDR1 and CDR2: SGHNT, YENEEA. The CDR3 runs to 14 residues. The CDR3 loop reads CASSLDGSNYGYTF. In DNA form, the CDR3 reads TGTGCCAGCAGTTTAGACGGCTCTAACTATGGCTACACCTTC.

The chain carries TRBV29-1 and TRBJ2-2; 8 bases fit TRBD1. Trimming at V came to 7 bases and at J to 4 bases, leaving 5 bases not matched to a gene. Germline values: CDR1 SQVTM, CDR2 ANQGSEA. There are 13 residues in the CDR3. The DNA for the CDR3 is TGCAGCGCGATAACAGGGGGCACCGGGGAGCTGTTTTTT. This gives the protein CSAITGGTGELFF.

There are many counts of this clonotype. This chain links TRBV2 with TRBJ1-2; the match to TRBD1 covers 7 bases. The V gene end was trimmed by 6 bases and the J gene end by 1 base; junction bases not matched to a gene: 8. The germline CDR1 and CDR2 sequences are SNHLY and FYNNEI. This CDR3 is built from 15 residues. DNA for the CDR3: TGTGCCAGCAGGGCCCGACAGGGCGGTAACTATGGCTACACCTTC. Protein sequence: CASRARQGGNYGYTF.

This clonotype was recorded many times. This chain uses TRBV3-1 with TRBJ1-1; unclear D gene. V lost 0 bases to trimming and J lost 1 base, with 9 bases between them. This CDR3 is 15 amino acids long. CDR1 is LGHDT and CDR2 is YNNKEL in the germline V gene (reference sequence). Here the CDR3 DNA reads TGTGCCAGCAGCCAAGACGGGCGGAGGAACACTGAAGCTTTCTTT. Encoded protein: CASSQDGRRNTEAFF.

This clonotype has at least ten counts. The chain couples TRBV20-1 to TRBJ2-5, with 7 bases aligning to TRBD1. Germline lookup yields CDR1 DFQATT and CDR2 SNEGSKA (reference sequence). The CDR3 totals 13 residues. The junction had 4 bases not matched to a gene; V was cut back by 5 bases and J by 1 base. CDR3 nucleotide sequence: TGCAGTGCTCACCGGGACAGCCAAGAGACCCAGTACTTC. Translated: CSAHRDSQETQYF.

Ten or more counts support this clonotype. The CDR3 region is CASTTTSGTLEQYF. The CDR3 DNA reads TGTGCCAGCACTACAACTAGCGGAACCCTGGAGCAGTACTTC. The rearrangement joins TRBV6-1 to TRBJ2-7; 8 bases are shared with TRBD2. This CDR3 is 14 amino acids long. After removal of 7 bases from V and 7 bases from J, the junction contained 12 bases not matched to a gene. Per the germline V gene, CDR1 is MNHNS and CDR2 is SASEGT.

Worth noting for this clonotype: One base away lies a much larger clone, so this may be a sequencing read error. The J gene is TRBJ1-1, the V gene TRBV5-1, with D uncertain. The CDR3 totals 15 residues. Germline V gene data show CDR1 as SGHRS and CDR2 as YFSETQ. The CDR3 nucleotides read TGCGTCAGCAGCTTGGCCTCAAGGGAGAACACTGAAGCTTTCTTT. Its protein product is CVSSLASRENTEAFF.

This clonotype was counted between two and nine times. V is TRBV28 and J is TRBJ2-1; 12 bases are shared with TRBD2. CDR3 length equals 18 residues. The V and J ends lost 2 bases and 2 bases, in that order; junction bases with no gene match: 7. Germline V CDR1 and CDR2: MDHEN, SYDVKM. The CDR3: CASSLAPRLAGAYNEQFF. CDR3 in DNA: TGTGCCAGCAGTTTAGCCCCCCGACTAGCGGGAGCCTACAATGAGCAGTTCTTC.

This clonotype was observed many times. The V and J genes are TRBV10-1 and TRBJ1-2, with unresolved D. Germline loops: CDR1 WNHNN, CDR2 SYGVQD (reference sequence). The CDR3 has 11 residues. The ends were cut back, 11 bases at V and 8 bases at J, with 15 bases in the middle. The CDR3 spells CACHARVGYTF. The CDR3 bases are TGCGCCTGCCATGCCCGAGTGGGCTACACCTTC.

This clonotype occurred a few times. This sequence joins TRBV28 and TRBJ1-5, with D possibly matching TRBD1 (5 bases). This CDR3 has 13 amino acids. V lost 7 bases and J lost 2, with 9 bases in between. CDR1 is MDHEN, CDR2 SYDVKM, per germline. The CDR3 region has the DNA TGTGCCAGCAAGTGGGGGGGCAATCAGCCCCAGCATTTT. Translation: CASKWGGNQPQHF.

This clonotype was observed many times. V is TRBV12-5 and J is TRBJ2-7; 13 positions match TRBD2. Germline V gives CDR1 LGHNT, CDR2 FRNRAP. J lost 0 bases, V lost 7 bases, and 18 bases had no gene match. CDR3 length equals 20 residues. The CDR3 sequence: CASAPGTVGTSGISSYEQYF. In DNA, the CDR3 is TGTGCTAGTGCCCCCGGCACAGTGGGGACTAGCGGGATTAGCTCCTACGAGCAGTACTTC.

At least ten counts were recorded for this clonotype. The rearrangement links TRBV20-1 to TRBJ1-6, with D hard to call. Germline V lookup: CDR1 DFQATT, CDR2 SNEGSKA (reference sequence). V lost 0 bases and J lost 5, with 11 bases in between. The CDR3 runs 15 residues. In nucleotides, the CDR3 is TGCAGTGCTAGAGATAGTGGGGTTAATAATTCACCCCTCCACTTT. Its translation: CSARDSGVNNSPLHF.

This clonotype was recorded many times. The chain recombines TRBV28 with TRBJ1-5; D remains ambiguous. V gave up 2 bases and J gave up 0 bases, with 11 bases separating them. Per germline, CDR1 MDHEN and CDR2 SYDVKM. CDR3 length: 16 residues. CDR3 loop: CASSLVVRISNQPQHF. As DNA, the CDR3 is TGTGCCAGCAGTTTAGTCGTGAGGATTAGCAATCAGCCCCAGCATTTT.

This clonotype was detected a few times. This chain links TRBV24-1 with TRBJ2-1, with 8 bases that match TRBD2. CDR1 is KGHDR, CDR2 SFDVKD, per germline. Trimming at V came to 1 base and at J to 4 bases, leaving 5 bases not matched to a gene. This CDR3 is 16 amino acids long. CDR3 sequence: CATSDFAGGSYNEQFF. The DNA for the CDR3 is TGTGCCACCAGTGATTTCGCGGGAGGTTCATACAATGAGCAGTTCTTC.

The chain has TRBV10-3 and TRBJ2-3; 12 bases fit TRBD2. The V segment lost 6 bases and the J segment 4 bases; nucleotides outside the gene matches: 2. Per germline, CDR1 ENHRY and CDR2 SYGVKD. The CDR3 has 14 residues. The CDR3 is CAIRTSGSADTQYF. The CDR3 region has the DNA TGTGCCATCAGGACTAGCGGGAGTGCAGATACGCAGTATTTT.

This clonotype was seen many times. The chain recombines TRBV2 with TRBJ1-1, with 11 positions matching TRBD1. After removal of 6 bases from V and 4 bases from J, the junction contained 4 bases not matched to a gene. Germline V CDR1 and CDR2: SNHLY, FYNNEI. The CDR3 runs to 14 residues. The CDR3 loop reads CASRGTGGSTEAFF. The CDR3 DNA is TGTGCCAGCAGAGGGACAGGGGGTAGCACTGAAGCTTTCTTT.

This clonotype was observed at least ten times. V usage is TRBV3-1 and J usage is TRBJ1-5, with D perhaps matching TRBD1 (5 bases). The CDR3 is 13 amino acids. V was trimmed by 3 bases and J by 2 bases, leaving 5 bases between them. Germline-derived CDR1 and CDR2 are LGHDT and YNNKEL (reference sequence). Here the CDR3 reads CASSQTGNQPQHF. The CDR3 nucleotides are TGTGCCAGCAGCCAGACAGGCAATCAGCCCCAGCATTTT.

This clonotype came up many times. This chain joins TRBV20-1 and TRBJ1-1; weak D call: TRBD1 (5 bases). Trimming pared 7 bases from V and 4 bases from J, leaving 13 bases between. The CDR3 is 12 residues long. Germline V gene data show CDR1 as DFQATT and CDR2 as SNEGSKA (reference sequence). CDR3 in amino acids: CSGGPGGTEAFF. The CDR3 DNA reads TGCAGTGGGGGCCCGGGTGGCACTGAAGCTTTCTTT.

This clonotype has only a few counts. This chain joins TRBV5-5 and TRBJ2-7; perhaps TRBD2 as D (6 bases). Germline V gene lookup returns CDR1 SGHKS and CDR2 YYEKEE (reference sequence). Trimming took 3 bases from V and 0 from J, leaving 13 bases between them. The CDR3 is 15 residues long. The CDR3 sequence: CASSWGDEVSYEQYF. The CDR3 DNA reads TGTGCCAGCAGCTGGGGGGATGAAGTCTCCTACGAGCAGTACTTC.

This clonotype was counted only a few times. The chain uses TRBV6-5 and TRBJ1-2; D is ambiguous. Per germline, CDR1 MNHEY and CDR2 SVGAGI. V was pared by 0 bases and J by 7 bases, with 9 bases between. The CDR3 is 13 amino acids. CDR3 in DNA: TGTGCCAGCAGTTACTCCCAGGAAGGTGGCTACACCTTC. This gives the protein CASSYSQEGGYTF.

At least ten counts were recorded for this clonotype. The J gene is TRBJ2-1, the V gene TRBV24-1; 9 positions agree with TRBD1. The CDR3 is 16 amino acids. The germline gives CDR1 KGHDR, CDR2 SFDVKD. V gave up 4 bases and J gave up 3 bases; unmatched junction bases: 6. CDR3 loop: CATSEPDRGNYNEQFF. CDR3 DNA sequence: TGTGCCACCAGTGAACCCGACAGGGGGAACTACAATGAGCAGTTCTTC.

The chain carries TRBV7-6 and TRBJ2-3; D possibly corresponds to TRBD1 (6 bases). Trimming stripped 5 bases from V and 2 bases from J, with 14 bases between. Looked up from germline, CDR1 is SGHVS and CDR2 is FNYEAQ. There are 15 residues in the CDR3. CDR3 amino acids: CASSQDRTDTDTQYF. The CDR3, as DNA: TGTGCCAGCAGCCAAGACAGGACAGACACAGATACGCAGTATTTT.

In this sample, this clonotype turned up many times. This chain connects TRBV20-1 to TRBJ2-7; 8 bases map to TRBD2. CDR1 and CDR2 (germline): DFQATT, SNEGSKA (reference sequence). The trim removed 3 bases at V and 6 bases at J, leaving 16 bases unmatched. The length of the CDR3 is 16 residues. The CDR3 DNA reads as TGCAGTGCTAGTAATGCCCGGAGACTTACTAGCGGCGAGCAGTACTTC. Its protein product is CSASNARRLTSGEQYF.

Ten or more counts support this clonotype. This rearrangement joins TRBV6-1 to TRBJ2-1, with no clear D. CDR3 length: 14 amino acids. The germline V and J ends were trimmed by 5 bases and 7 bases, with 15 bases remaining between them. From germline, CDR1 is MNHNS and CDR2 SASEGT. The CDR3 here is CASSWYPLTNEQFF. Here the CDR3 DNA reads TGTGCCAGCAGTTGGTACCCCCTTACGAATGAGCAGTTCTTC.

This clonotype was observed at least ten times. The chain combines TRBV11-2 with TRBJ2-2; tentatively, D is TRBD2 (6 bases). CDR3 size: 13 residues. V gave up 1 base and J gave up 7 bases, with 7 bases separating them. Germline loops: CDR1 SGHAT, CDR2 FQNNGV. CDR3 residues: CASSLASVGELFF. CDR3 in DNA: TGTGCCAGCAGCTTAGCTAGCGTCGGGGAGCTGTTTTTT.

This clonotype has at least ten counts. This chain uses TRBV29-1 with TRBJ2-1; D is perhaps TRBD1 or TRBD2 (5 bases each). This CDR3 contains 14 residues. Trimming took 3 bases from V and 3 from J, leaving 12 bases between them. Germline CDR1 reads SQVTM; CDR2 reads ANQGSEA. In DNA, the CDR3 is TGCAGCGTTGAGCTGGGACGGAGCTACAATGAGCAGTTCTTC. It encodes CSVELGRSYNEQFF.